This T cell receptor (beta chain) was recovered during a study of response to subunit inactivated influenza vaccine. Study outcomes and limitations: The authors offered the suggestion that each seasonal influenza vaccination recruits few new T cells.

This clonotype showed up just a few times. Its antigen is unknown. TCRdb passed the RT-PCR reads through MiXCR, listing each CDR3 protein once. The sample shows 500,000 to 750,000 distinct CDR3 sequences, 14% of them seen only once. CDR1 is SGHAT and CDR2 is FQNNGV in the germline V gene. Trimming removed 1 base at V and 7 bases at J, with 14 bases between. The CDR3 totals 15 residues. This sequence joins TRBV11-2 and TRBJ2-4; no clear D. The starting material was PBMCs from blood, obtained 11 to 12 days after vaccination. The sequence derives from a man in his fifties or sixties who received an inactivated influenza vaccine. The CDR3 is CASSLAVHTTNIQYF. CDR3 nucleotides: TGTGCCAGCAGCTTAGCAGTACATACAACGAACATTCAGTACTTC.